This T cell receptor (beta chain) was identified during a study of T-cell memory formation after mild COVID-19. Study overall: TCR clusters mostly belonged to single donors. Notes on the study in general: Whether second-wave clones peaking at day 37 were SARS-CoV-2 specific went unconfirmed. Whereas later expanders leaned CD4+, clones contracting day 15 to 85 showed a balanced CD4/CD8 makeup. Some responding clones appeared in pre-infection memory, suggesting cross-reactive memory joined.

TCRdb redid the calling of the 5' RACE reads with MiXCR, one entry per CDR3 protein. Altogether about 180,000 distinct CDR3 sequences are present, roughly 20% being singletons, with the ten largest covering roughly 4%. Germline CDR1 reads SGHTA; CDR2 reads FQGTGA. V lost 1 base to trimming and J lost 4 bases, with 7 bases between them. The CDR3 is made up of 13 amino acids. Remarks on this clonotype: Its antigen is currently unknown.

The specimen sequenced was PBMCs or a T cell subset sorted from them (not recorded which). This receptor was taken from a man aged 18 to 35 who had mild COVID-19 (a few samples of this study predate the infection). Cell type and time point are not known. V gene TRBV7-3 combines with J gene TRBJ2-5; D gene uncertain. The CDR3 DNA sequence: TGTGCCAGCAGCTTAAATCAGAGAGAGACCCAGTACTTC. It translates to CASSLNQRETQYF. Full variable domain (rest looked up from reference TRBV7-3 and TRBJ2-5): GAGVSQTPSNKVTEKGKYVELRCDPISGHTALYWYRQSLGQGPEFLIYFQGTGAADDSGLPNDRFFAVRPEGSVSTLKIQRTERGDSAVYLCASSLNQRETQYFGPGTRLLVL.